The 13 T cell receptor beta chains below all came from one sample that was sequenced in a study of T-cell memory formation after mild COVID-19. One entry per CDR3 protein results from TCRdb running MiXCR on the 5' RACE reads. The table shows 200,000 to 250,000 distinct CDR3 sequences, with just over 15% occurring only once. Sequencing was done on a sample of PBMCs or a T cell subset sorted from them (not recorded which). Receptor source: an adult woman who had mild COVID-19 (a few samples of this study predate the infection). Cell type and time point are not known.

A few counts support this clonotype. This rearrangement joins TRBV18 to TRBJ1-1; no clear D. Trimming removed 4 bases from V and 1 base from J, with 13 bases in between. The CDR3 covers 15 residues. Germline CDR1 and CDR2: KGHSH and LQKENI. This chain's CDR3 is CASSLRTARNTEAFF. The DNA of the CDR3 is TGTGCCAGCTCACTCAGGACCGCGAGGAACACTGAAGCTTTCTTT.

The chain's CDR3 is CASSPGQGAINNQPQHF. The DNA of the CDR3 is TGTGCCAGCAGCCCGGGACAGGGGGCGATTAACAATCAGCCCCAGCATTTT. This chain joins TRBV12-3 or TRBV12-4 and TRBJ1-5; 12 bases fit TRBD1. With 6 bases clipped from V and 3 bases from J, the junction kept 9 bases outside the gene matches. This CDR3 region has 17 residues.

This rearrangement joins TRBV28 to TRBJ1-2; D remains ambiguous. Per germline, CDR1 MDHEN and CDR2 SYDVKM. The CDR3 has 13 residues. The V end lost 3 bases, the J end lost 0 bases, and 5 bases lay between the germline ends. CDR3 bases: TGTGCCAGCAGTTTCGCCCCTAACTATGGCTACACCTTC. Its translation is CASSFAPNYGYTF.

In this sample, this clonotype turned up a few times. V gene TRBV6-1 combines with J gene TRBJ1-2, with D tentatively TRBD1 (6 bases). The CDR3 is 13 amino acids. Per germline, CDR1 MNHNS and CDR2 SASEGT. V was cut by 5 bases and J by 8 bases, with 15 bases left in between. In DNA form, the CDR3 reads TGTGCCAGCAGTCACCGACAGGTGGAGGGCTACACCTTC. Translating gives CASSHRQVEGYTF.

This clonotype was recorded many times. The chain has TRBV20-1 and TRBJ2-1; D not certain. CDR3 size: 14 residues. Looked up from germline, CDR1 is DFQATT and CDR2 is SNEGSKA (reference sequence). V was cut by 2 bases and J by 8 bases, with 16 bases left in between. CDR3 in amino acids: CSARMSAFGHEQFF. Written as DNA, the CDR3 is TGCAGTGCTAGAATGAGCGCCTTCGGACATGAGCAGTTCTTC.

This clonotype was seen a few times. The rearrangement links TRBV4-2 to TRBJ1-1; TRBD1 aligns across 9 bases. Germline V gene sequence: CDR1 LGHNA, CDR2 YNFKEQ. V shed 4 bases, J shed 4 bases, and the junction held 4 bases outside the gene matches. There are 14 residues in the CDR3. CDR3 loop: CASSPMTGGTEAFF. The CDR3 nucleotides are TGTGCCAGCAGCCCGATGACAGGGGGCACTGAAGCTTTCTTT.

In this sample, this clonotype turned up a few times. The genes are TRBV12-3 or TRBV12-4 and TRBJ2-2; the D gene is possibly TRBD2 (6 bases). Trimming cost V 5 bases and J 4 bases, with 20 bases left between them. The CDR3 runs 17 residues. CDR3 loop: CASSHRYKRVGTGELFF. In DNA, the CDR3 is TGTGCCAGCAGTCATCGGTATAAGCGGGTTGGCACCGGGGAGCTGTTTTTT.

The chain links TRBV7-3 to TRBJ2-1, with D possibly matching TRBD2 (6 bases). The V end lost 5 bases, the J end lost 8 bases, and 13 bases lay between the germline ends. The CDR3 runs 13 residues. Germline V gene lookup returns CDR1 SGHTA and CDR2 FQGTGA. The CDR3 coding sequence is TGTGCCAGCAGCCCCCAGACGGGAGATGAGCAGTTCTTC. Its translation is CASSPQTGDEQFF.

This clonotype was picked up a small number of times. The DNA for the CDR3 is TGTGCCAGCAGCCAAGACAGTTACGGCCAGCCCCAGCATTTT. Its translation: CASSQDSYGQPQHF. The V and J genes are TRBV4-2 and TRBJ1-5; D is uncertain. Trimming took off 0 bases at V and 7 bases at J, with 10 bases between the two ends. Germline V gene sequence: CDR1 LGHNA, CDR2 YNFKEQ. This CDR3 spans 14 amino acids.

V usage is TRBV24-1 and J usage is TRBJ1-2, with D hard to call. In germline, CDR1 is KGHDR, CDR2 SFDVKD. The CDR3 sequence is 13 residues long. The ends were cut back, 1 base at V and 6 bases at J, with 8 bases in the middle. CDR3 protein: CATSDFRSNGYTF. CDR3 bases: TGTGCCACCAGTGATTTCCGTTCAAATGGCTACACCTTC.

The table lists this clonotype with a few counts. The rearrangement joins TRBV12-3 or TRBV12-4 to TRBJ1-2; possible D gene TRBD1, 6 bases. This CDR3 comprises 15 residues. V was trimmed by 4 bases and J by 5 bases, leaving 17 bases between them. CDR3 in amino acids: CASSSQGGFIYGYTF. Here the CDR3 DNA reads TGTGCCAGCAGTTCACAGGGAGGTTTTATTTATGGCTACACCTTC.

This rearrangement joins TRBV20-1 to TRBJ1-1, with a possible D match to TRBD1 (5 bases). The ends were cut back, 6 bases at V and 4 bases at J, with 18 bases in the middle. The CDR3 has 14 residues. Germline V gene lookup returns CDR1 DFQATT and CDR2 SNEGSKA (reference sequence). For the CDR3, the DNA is TGCAGTGCAAGACCTCCGAACGGGGGCACTGAAGCTTTCTTT. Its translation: CSARPPNGGTEAFF.

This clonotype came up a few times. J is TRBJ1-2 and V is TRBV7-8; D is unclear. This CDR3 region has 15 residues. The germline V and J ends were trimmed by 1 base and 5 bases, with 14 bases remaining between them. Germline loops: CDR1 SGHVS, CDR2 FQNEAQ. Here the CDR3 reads CASSLDSQAPYGYTF. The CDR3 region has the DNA TGTGCCAGCAGCTTAGACAGCCAAGCCCCGTATGGCTACACCTTC.